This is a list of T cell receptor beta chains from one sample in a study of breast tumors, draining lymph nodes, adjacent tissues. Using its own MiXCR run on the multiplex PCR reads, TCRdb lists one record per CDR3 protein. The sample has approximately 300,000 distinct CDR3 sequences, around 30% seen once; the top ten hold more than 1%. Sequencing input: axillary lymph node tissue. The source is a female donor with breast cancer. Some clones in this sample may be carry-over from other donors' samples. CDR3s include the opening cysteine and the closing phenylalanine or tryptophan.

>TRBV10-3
CAISERQEYNSPLHF
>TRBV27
CASSAYYEQLF
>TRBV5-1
CASSSSRSSSGSSGQFF
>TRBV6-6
CASSQGTATEAFF
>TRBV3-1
CASSQSWGADYEQYF
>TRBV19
CASSIVGTGGRVETQYF
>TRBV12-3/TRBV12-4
CASAGGTGELFF
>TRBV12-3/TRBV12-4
CASRVTGGQQFF
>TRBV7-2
CASSFMGGGTDTQYF
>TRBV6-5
CASSPGGGRQREQYF
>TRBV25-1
CASSEKGTSGRIVETQYF
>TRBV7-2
CASSSPGLAGGGSIQYF
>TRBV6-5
CASRTTGSRGYGYTF
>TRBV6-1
CASSEGTSGLNEQFF
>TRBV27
CASRISSYNEQFF
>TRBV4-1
CASSQESGGYQPQHF
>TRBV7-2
CASSTPEDSRYEQYF
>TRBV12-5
CASSLVPPWGEGRSYEQYF
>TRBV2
CASSDSGRASETQYF
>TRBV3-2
CASSPRDSPSGGNQLQHF
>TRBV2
CASRRKGTYEQYF
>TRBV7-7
CASSHGPILGNPQETQYF